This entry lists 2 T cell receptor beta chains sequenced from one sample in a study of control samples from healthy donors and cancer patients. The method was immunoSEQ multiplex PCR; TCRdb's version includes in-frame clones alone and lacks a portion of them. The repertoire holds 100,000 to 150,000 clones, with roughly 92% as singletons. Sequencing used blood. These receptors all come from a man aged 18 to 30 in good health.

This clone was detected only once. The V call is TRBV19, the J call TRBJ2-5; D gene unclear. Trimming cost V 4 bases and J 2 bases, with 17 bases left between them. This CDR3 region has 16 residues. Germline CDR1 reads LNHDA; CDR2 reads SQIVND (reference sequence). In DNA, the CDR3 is TGTGCCAGTAGTACCCAACAGCCCCACAAACAAGAGACCCAGTACTTC. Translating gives CASSTQQPHKQETQYF.

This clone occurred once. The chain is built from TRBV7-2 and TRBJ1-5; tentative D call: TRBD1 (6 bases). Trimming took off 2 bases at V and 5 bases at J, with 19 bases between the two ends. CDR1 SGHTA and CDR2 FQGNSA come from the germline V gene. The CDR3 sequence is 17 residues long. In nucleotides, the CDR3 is TGTGCCAGCAGCTTACGTTATCGGACAGATAATTATCAGCCCCAGCATTTT. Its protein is CASSLRYRTDNYQPQHF.